This T cell receptor beta chain was identified in a study of T cells in Graves' hyperthyroidism and ophthalmopathy. The germline V gene has CDR1 SGDLS and CDR2 YYNGEE. CDR3 length equals 14 residues. V was shortened by 0 bases and J by 3 bases, with 8 bases between the two germline ends. Overall study findings and caveats: Also found in blood were most expanded thyroid clonotypes above 0.001.

As to this clonotype: Its matching antigen is unknown.

The TCR beta CDR3 regions underwent amplification using RNA transcripts as the source. A set of HTBI primers served as the primers for a first-round RT-PCR of the TCR CDR3. TCRdb independently ran MiXCR on the multiplex PCR reads; one entry per CDR3 protein. The sample gives a few hundred thousand distinct CDR3 sequences, 20% to 25% of which show up once; 26% is in the top ten. Sequenced: blood. The sequence was obtained from a young man with Graves' hyperthyroidism. The chain recombines TRBV9 with TRBJ2-3; unclear D gene. The CDR3 nucleotides are TGTGCCAGCAGCGTAGAAGTAAATACAGATACGCAGTATTTT. Translation gives CASSVEVNTDTQYF.